The rows below give T cell receptor beta chains drawn from one sample of a study of Graves' ophthalmopathy and Graves' hyperthyroidism. TCRdb recomputed calls from the multiplex PCR reads with MiXCR, one row per CDR3 protein. The sample contains a few hundred thousand distinct CDR3 sequences, roughly 20% of which appear only once. The sequenced sample consisted of peripheral blood. Receptors were obtained from a woman between 18 and 29 years old with stable Graves' hyperthyroidism. Each CDR3 is given with its conserved first and last residue. A D gene is named only where the DNA matches it firmly. Size tells how often a clone was seen (once, few, many) or the class of an expanded clone, and some rows leave it out.

D	size	V	J	CDR3	DNA
NA	many	TRBV7-3	TRBJ2-7	CASSLMSPGYEQYF	TGTGCCAGCAGCTTAATGTCGCCAGGCTACGAGCAGTACTTC
TRBD2	many	TRBV27	TRBJ2-2	CASSLSPRLADTGELFF	TGTGCCAGCAGTTTATCGCCCCGACTAGCTGACACCGGGGAGCTGTTTTTT
NA	many	TRBV19	TRBJ1-1	CASSSIGLDTEAFF	TGTGCCAGTAGTTCAATAGGGTTAGACACTGAAGCTTTCTTT
NA	many	TRBV14	TRBJ2-5	CASSPSGLRLTQYF	TGTGCCAGCAGCCCTTCAGGACTACGTTTGACCCAGTACTTC
NA	many	TRBV12-3/TRBV12-4	TRBJ1-6	CARPQVTLHF	TGTGCCAGGCCACAGGTTACCCTCCACTTT
NA	once	TRBV29-1	TRBJ2-7	CSVEDGGPGTYEQYF	TGCAGCGTTGAAGATGGAGGCCCAGGGACCTACGAGCAGTACTTC
NA	many	TRBV19	TRBJ2-5	CASSRGETEQETQYF	TGTGCCAGTAGTAGAGGAGAGACAGAGCAAGAGACCCAGTACTTC
TRBD2	NA	TRBV15	TRBJ2-4	CATSRDMFRAGVIFDIQYF	TGTGCCACCAGCAGAGACATGTTTAGGGCGGGAGTTATTTTTGACATTCAGTACTTC
TRBD1	many	TRBV15	TRBJ1-5	CATSGLDRADQPQHF	TGTGCCACCAGCGGACTGGACAGGGCGGACCAGCCCCAGCATTTT
NA	NA	TRBV3-1	TRBJ1-5	CASSQVPAQPQHF	TGTGCCAGCAGCCAAGTCCCAGCTCAGCCCCAGCATTTT
TRBD1	NA	TRBV6-1	TRBJ2-5	CASRGTGDRETQYF	TGTGCCAGCAGAGGGACAGGGGATCGAGAGACCCAGTACTTC
NA	many	TRBV11-2	TRBJ2-3	CASSSMTQGLDTQYF	TGTGCCAGCAGCTCAATGACACAGGGCCTAGATACGCAGTATTTT
TRBD2	many	TRBV7-3	TRBJ2-2	CASSPRLAANTGELFF	TGTGCCAGCAGCCCGAGACTAGCGGCGAACACCGGGGAGCTGTTTTTT
NA	NA	TRBV19	TRBJ1-1	CASWTRMNTEAFF	TGTGCCAGTTGGACACGCATGAACACTGAAGCTTTCTTT
NA	NA	TRBV7-6	TRBJ2-3	CASSPGSGWLTSTDTQYF	TGTGCCAGCAGCCCCGGTAGCGGATGGCTCACTAGCACAGATACGCAGTATTTT
NA	NA	TRBV6-2/TRBV6-3	TRBJ1-1	CASFSNRHMNTEAFF	TGTGCCAGCTTCTCGAACAGACACATGAACACTGAAGCTTTCTTT
NA	many	TRBV10-3	TRBJ1-1	CAISEVTKGTEAFF	TGTGCCATCAGTGAGGTGACAAAGGGCACTGAAGCTTTCTTT
NA	NA	TRBV6-1	TRBJ1-1	CASSEERALGTEAFF	TGTGCCAGCAGTGAAGAGAGAGCCCTGGGCACTGAAGCTTTCTTT
NA	many	TRBV5-4	TRBJ1-2	CASSFGAGDGYTF	TGTGCCAGCAGCTTCGGGGCAGGGGACGGCTACACCTTC
NA	many	TRBV6-1	TRBJ1-5	CASSPLGRSNQPQHF	TGTGCCAGCAGTCCCCTAGGACGTAGCAATCAGCCCCAGCATTTT
NA	many	TRBV6-5	TRBJ1-5	CASSYLELSNQPQHF	TGTGCCAGCAGTTACTTGGAACTTAGCAATCAGCCCCAGCATTTT
NA	NA	TRBV2	TRBJ2-5	CASRAVQETQYF	TGTGCCAGCAGGGCAGTCCAAGAGACCCAGTACTTC
NA	NA	TRBV12-3/TRBV12-4	TRBJ1-5	CASSFGDRIRQPQHF	TGTGCCAGCAGTTTTGGCGATCGGATACGACAGCCCCAGCATTTT
TRBD2	many	TRBV7-2	TRBJ2-7	CASRKAGGRREQYF	TGTGCCAGCAGGAAGGCGGGAGGAAGGCGGGAGCAGTACTTC
TRBD2	NA	TRBV7-8	TRBJ2-7	CASSLRLAGNEQYF	TGTGCCAGCAGCTTAAGGCTAGCGGGGAACGAGCAGTACTTC
TRBD1	many	TRBV7-9	TRBJ1-1	CASSRYTGVNTEAFF	TGTGCCAGCAGCCGCTATACAGGGGTGAACACTGAAGCTTTCTTT
TRBD1	many	TRBV6-1	TRBJ1-1	CASTQGQGGTEAFF	TGTGCCAGCACCCAAGGACAGGGGGGCACTGAAGCTTTCTTT
TRBD1	many	TRBV7-9	TRBJ1-2	CASSITGGETNGYTF	TGTGCCAGCAGCATAACAGGGGGGGAAACCAATGGCTACACCTTC
TRBD2	many	TRBV29-1	TRBJ2-5	CSVGVAGGGETQYF	TGCAGCGTTGGCGTAGCGGGAGGTGGAGAGACCCAGTACTTC
TRBD2	many	TRBV6-2/TRBV6-3	TRBJ2-4	CASSTTSAKNIKYF	TGTGCCAGCAGCACGACTAGCGCGAAAAACATTAAGTACTTC
TRBD2	few	TRBV19	TRBJ2-7	CASSILAGVYEQYF	TGTGCCAGTAGTATACTAGCGGGAGTTTACGAGCAGTACTTC
NA	few	TRBV6-1	TRBJ1-1	CASSEGGEGTEGTEAFF	TGTGCCAGCAGTGAAGGTGGAGAGGGGACCGAAGGCACTGAAGCTTTCTTT
NA	NA	TRBV6-1	TRBJ2-7	CASSQIRQISYEQYF	TGTGCCAGCAGTCAAATCAGGCAGATCTCCTACGAGCAGTACTTC
TRBD1	many	TRBV6-5	TRBJ2-2	CASSGQGSGELFF	TGTGCCAGCAGCGGACAGGGGTCGGGGGAGCTGTTTTTT
NA	many	TRBV25-1	TRBJ2-5	CASSELDREETQYF	TGTGCCAGCAGTGAATTGGACAGAGAAGAGACCCAGTACTTC
TRBD1	many	TRBV25-1	TRBJ2-7	CASTTGTGGYEQYF	TGTGCCAGCACCACCGGGACAGGGGGTTACGAGCAGTACTTC
NA	many	TRBV19	TRBJ1-1	CASSTVGGQAEAFF	TGTGCCAGTAGTACGGTCGGAGGGCAAGCTGAAGCTTTCTTT
NA	many	TRBV11-2	TRBJ2-6	CASSYHLSGSGANVLTF	TGTGCCAGCAGCTACCATCTGTCCGGGTCTGGGGCCAACGTCCTGACTTTC
NA	many	TRBV7-2	TRBJ2-2	CASTWTGGDTGELFF	TGTGCCAGCACCTGGACCGGAGGGGACACCGGGGAGCTGTTTTTT
NA	NA	TRBV12-5	TRBJ2-7	CASAEHVFEQYF	TGTGCTAGTGCGGAGCACGTGTTCGAGCAGTACTTC
NA	NA	TRBV5-1	TRBJ1-1	CASSLRSNLKMNTEAFF	TGCGCCAGCAGCTTAAGGTCGAACCTGAAGATGAACACTGAAGCTTTCTTT
NA	many	TRBV7-9	TRBJ1-1	CASSLLLGLNTEAFF	TGTGCCAGCAGCTTATTACTCGGCCTGAACACTGAAGCTTTCTTT
NA	many	TRBV2	TRBJ2-7	CASSGRASLSYEQYF	TGTGCCAGCAGTGGGAGGGCCAGCCTTTCCTACGAGCAGTACTTC
NA	many	TRBV7-8	TRBJ2-7	CASSANAGYTYEQYF	TGTGCCAGCAGCGCCAACGCAGGGTACACCTACGAGCAGTACTTC
TRBD2	NA	TRBV27	TRBJ2-5	CASSSPGLASQETQYF	TGTGCCAGCAGTTCTCCGGGACTAGCGAGCCAAGAGACCCAGTACTTC
TRBD1	NA	TRBV30	TRBJ2-5	CAFVTGQSIQETQYF	TGTGCATTCGTAACGGGACAGAGCATCCAAGAGACCCAGTACTTC
NA	NA	TRBV30	TRBJ1-1	CAWNQQVLNTEDCF	TGTGCCTGGAACCAACAGGTACTGAACACTGAAGATTGCTTT
TRBD1	many	TRBV12-3/TRBV12-4	TRBJ1-1	CASSPRTGDHTEAFF	TGTGCCAGCAGTCCCCGGACAGGGGACCACACTGAAGCTTTCTTT
TRBD2	NA	TRBV7-3	TRBJ2-1	CASSLASGRASGNEKFF	TGTGCCAGCAGCTTAGCTAGCGGGAGGGCCTCGGGCAATGAGAAGTTCTTC
TRBD1	many	TRBV7-9	TRBJ1-3	CASSWTGLRRNTIYF	TGTGCCAGCAGCTGGACAGGCTTGCGTAGAAACACCATATATTTT
TRBD1	many	TRBV6-2/TRBV6-3	TRBJ2-7	CASSRTGQNYEQYF	TGTGCCAGCAGCCGAACGGGACAGAACTACGAGCAGTACTTC
NA	many	TRBV6-1	TRBJ2-7	CATWIDEQYF	TGTGCCACCTGGATTGACGAGCAGTACTTC
NA	few	TRBV10-3	TRBJ1-2	CAMGGNYGYTF	TGTGCCATGGGGGGGAACTATGGCTACACCTTC
NA	few	TRBV18	TRBJ1-6	CASSNQAPSSYNSPLHF	TGTGCCAGCTCAAACCAGGCTCCGAGCTCCTATAATTCACCCCTCCACTTT
TRBD1	many	TRBV27	TRBJ1-1	CASSTQGAGYTEAFF	TGTGCCAGCAGTACCCAGGGGGCTGGGTACACTGAAGCTTTCTTT
NA	many	TRBV6-2/TRBV6-3	TRBJ2-6	CASSYRTASGANVLTF	TGTGCCAGCAGTTACCGAACGGCCTCTGGGGCCAACGTCCTGACTTTC
NA	NA	TRBV2	TRBJ2-7	CASSGGRAEVDEQYF	TGTGCCAGCAGTGGGGGCAGGGCGGAGGTAGACGAGCAGTACTTC
TRBD1	many	TRBV24-1	TRBJ2-7	CATSDARQGSYEQYF	TGTGCCACCAGTGATGCCCGACAGGGGAGCTACGAGCAGTACTTC
TRBD1	many	TRBV19	TRBJ1-5	CASSIDGQGDQPQHF	TGTGCCAGTAGTATAGATGGACAGGGCGATCAGCCCCAGCATTTT
TRBD2	few	TRBV7-7	TRBJ2-5	CASSQYSGRAGETQYF	TGTGCTAGCAGCCAATATAGCGGGAGGGCTGGAGAGACCCAGTACTTC